This T cell receptor (beta chain) was captured in a study of T cells expressing NK-cell markers (dated by TCRdb to the early 2020s). Regarding the study in general: In sorted CD3+CD56+NKG2C+, CD3+CD56+NKG2C- and CD3+CD56-NKG2C+ T-cell subsets from about eight donors, TCR beta-chain repertoires were profiled. Of the eight sequenced donors, seven were found to be HCMV-seropositive and one was found to be HCMV-seronegative. The study sequenced eight donors, all healthy volunteers chosen at random: three men and five women. Libraries were sequenced as 2 x 150 bp reads on Illumina HiSeq 2000/2500, MiSeq or NextSeq.

HCMV-specific IgG was detected in serum with a commercial ELISA kit to determine HCMV serostatus. Ficoll density gradient centrifugation was used to isolate peripheral blood mononuclear cells from blood. With regard to this clonotype: Its cognate antigen has yet to be identified.

The CDR3 measures 14 amino acids from cysteine to phenylalanine. No DNA is given. The germline V gene gives CDR1 as SGHTA and CDR2 as FQGNSA. Sequencing took place on an Illumina HiSeq 2000. TCR beta cDNA libraries were made by 5'RACE template switching that added a universal primer site and unique molecular identifiers. cDNA synthesis was primed from the TCR beta constant segment, followed by two successive PCR amplification steps. From the authors' description of their analysis: MIGEC was used to demultiplex reads and group the reads by UMI, and MiTCR was used to assemble and quantify clonotypes. To exclude erroneous sequences, only TCR cDNA sequences supported by at least two reads were retained. The tcR package was used for downstream repertoire analysis, and clonotypes were matched across fractions by CDR3 nucleotide sequence plus V segment. VDJmatch was used to annotate antigen specificity against VDJdb, with one amino acid substitution allowed in CDR3. TCRdb reprocessed the reads, reporting each CDR3 protein sequence once and no DNA. The V and J calls here are based on TCRdb, not the publication. The sample's records list about 450,000 distinct CDR3 sequences. In total, the top ten clones hold 7.3% of the sample.

Broader findings and caveats from the paper: Those dominant clonotypes were again the most abundant among CD3+CD56-NKG2C+ cells in a handful of donors, at about 28.3-65%. For more than 5 donors, the dominant CD3+CD56+NKG2C+ clonotypes were among the top 10 CD8+ clonotypes and accounted for about 1.0-7.5% of CD8+ T cells. Whether the expanded NKG2C-expressing T cell clones were specific for HCMV antigens was left unclear.

The TCR originated in a woman aged 18 to 69 in good health. The sample consisted of blood T cells: a sorted CD56 or NKG2C T cell subset, CD4+ or CD8+ T cells, or bulk PBMC T cells (not recorded which). The chain is assembled from TRBV7-2 and TRBJ1-6. The encoded CDR3 is CASSHLPYNSPLHF.